This passage covers 19 T cell receptor beta chains from one sample sequenced in a study of T-cell reconstitution after alpha-beta-depleted transplantation in children listed by TCRdb under 2016. Receptors were amplified or captured by PCR. Data came from an Illumina HiSeq 2500. TCR libraries were prepared with molecular barcoding, using unique molecular identifiers to normalize TCRbeta repertoire quantification. The public reads were reprocessed in TCRdb via fastp at Q25 and MiXCR, keeping in-frame beta chains. Rows are unified per CDR3 protein, each entry keeping the most common DNA and genes. In this sample the table shows 450,000 to 600,000 distinct CDR3 sequences, around 20% of which occur a single time. The ten top clones hold roughly 3.3% of the sample. This specimen consisted of PBMCs from the stem cell graft donor, obtained from the stem cell graft. Receptors were obtained from a human donor who donated a stem cell graft to a child with acute lymphoblastic leukemia.

CDR3: CAISGTGGEETQYF. The CDR3 DNA sequence: TGTGCCATCAGTGGGACAGGGGGCGAAGAGACCCAGTACTTC. The chain links TRBV10-3 to TRBJ2-5, with 11 bases fitting TRBD1. The CDR3 spans 14 residues. J lost 3 bases, V lost 4 bases, and 1 base had no gene match. Germline V gene data show CDR1 as ENHRY and CDR2 as SYGVKD.

This clonotype has only a few counts. CDR3 in amino acids: CASSHSGDNNEQFF. The DNA of the CDR3 is TGTGCCAGCAGCCATAGCGGGGACAACAATGAGCAGTTCTTC. The chain uses TRBV7-9 and TRBJ2-1, with 8 bases fitting TRBD2. Trimming at V came to 5 bases and at J to 5 bases, leaving 5 bases not matched to a gene. In germline, CDR1 is SEHNR, CDR2 FQNEAQ (reference sequence). The CDR3 runs 14 residues. The variable domain in full, completed from reference TRBV7-9 and TRBJ2-1, reads DTGVSQNPRHKITKRGQNVTFRCDPISEHNRLYWYRQTLGQGPEFLTYFQNEAQLEKSRLLSDRFSAERPKGSFSTLEIQRTEQGDSAMYLCASSHSGDNNEQFFGPGTRLTVL.

This clonotype showed up just a few times. The rearrangement uses TRBV9 and TRBJ2-5; the D gene is possibly TRBD2 (7 bases). The CDR3 sequence is 13 residues long. V was pared by 4 bases and J by 7 bases, with 14 bases between. Germline V gene data show CDR1 as SGDLS and CDR2 as YYNGEE. The chain's CDR3 is CASSPRGGGTQYF. The CDR3 DNA sequence: TGTGCCAGCAGCCCCCGGGGAGGGGGGACCCAGTACTTC.

In its sample, this clonotype was seen a few times. J is TRBJ2-1 and V is TRBV5-1; D gene uncertain. Trimming stripped 0 bases from V and 7 bases from J, with 11 bases between. The germline V gene has CDR1 SGHRS and CDR2 YFSETQ. The CDR3 loop spans 14 amino acids. The CDR3 here is CASSLGAGLNEQFF. DNA for the CDR3: TGCGCCAGCAGCTTGGGGGCTGGATTAAATGAGCAGTTCTTC.

The chain uses TRBV3-1 and TRBJ2-7; unclear D gene. The CDR3 is 15 amino acids. Trimming shortened V by 0 bases and J by 3 bases, and 12 bases separated the two germline ends. Per germline, CDR1 LGHDT and CDR2 YNNKEL (reference sequence). For the CDR3, the DNA is TGTGCCAGCAGCCAAGAGAGTCGGCAGAGCTACGAGCAGTACTTC. The encoded protein is CASSQESRQSYEQYF.

This clonotype was seen a few times. V usage is TRBV7-9 and J usage is TRBJ2-2; D gene uncertain. Germline V CDR1 and CDR2: SEHNR, FQNEAQ (reference sequence). CDR3 length: 11 residues. Trimming took off 8 bases at V and 6 bases at J, with 7 bases between the two ends. The CDR3 DNA sequence: TGTGCCAGCGGCTGGGCCGGGGAGCTGTTTTTT. Translated, it gives CASGWAGELFF.

V usage is TRBV20-1 and J usage is TRBJ2-1, with 9 positions matching TRBD2. This CDR3 has 16 residues. Trimming cost V 2 bases and J 7 bases; bases outside gene matches: 12. Germline V CDR1 and CDR2: DFQATT, SNEGSKA (reference sequence). The CDR3 coding sequence is TGCAGTGCTAGATACGGGCCTAGCGGGAATAAGAATGAGCAGTTCTTC. Its protein product is CSARYGPSGNKNEQFF.

Only a few counts were recorded for this clonotype. The V call is TRBV10-3, the J call TRBJ2-3; 9 bases map to TRBD2. The germline CDR1 and CDR2 sequences are ENHRY and SYGVKD. The ends lost 11 bases at V and 0 bases at J; junction bases unmatched: 12. This CDR3 region has 16 residues. The CDR3 here is CASKRAGGTSTDTQYF. The CDR3 DNA is TGTGCCTCTAAAAGAGCGGGAGGCACTAGCACAGATACGCAGTATTTT.

This clonotype showed up just a few times. The V call is TRBV19, the J call TRBJ1-2, with unresolved D. CDR3 length: 13 residues. Germline CDR1 reads LNHDA; CDR2 reads SQIVND (reference sequence). V was shortened by 3 bases and J by 4 bases, with 9 bases between the two germline ends. The CDR3 DNA follows: TGTGCCAGTAGTATTGGTCAGCTCTATGGCTACACCTTC. Protein: CASSIGQLYGYTF.

The J gene is TRBJ2-7, the V gene TRBV6-5; D gene uncertain. This CDR3 has 14 residues. CDR1 is MNHEY, CDR2 SVGAGI, per germline. V was clipped by 1 base and J by 1 base, with 8 bases between them. DNA of the CDR3: TGTGCCAGCAGTTACTACCGATCGTCCTACGAGCAGTACTTC. Its translation: CASSYYRSSYEQYF.

The V and J genes are TRBV4-1 and TRBJ1-1; D uncertain. V shed 0 bases and J shed 4 bases, with 12 bases lying between them. The CDR3 consists of 15 residues. Per germline, CDR1 MGHRA and CDR2 YSYEKL. In nucleotides, the CDR3 is TGCGCCAGCAGCCAAGAGTCCGGGGTTCGCACTGAAGCTTTCTTT. It is translated as CASSQESGVRTEAFF.

This clonotype has more than one count but fewer than ten. The rearrangement joins TRBV29-1 to TRBJ2-3, with D uncertain. The CDR3 spans 12 residues. V was shortened by 6 bases and J by 6 bases, with 13 bases between the two germline ends. Germline V gives CDR1 SQVTM, CDR2 ANQGSEA. The CDR3 DNA sequence: TGCAGCGTCACCATCTACGGGGATACGCAGTATTTT. It yields the protein CSVTIYGDTQYF.

CDR3 amino acids: CASKTGYTVQYF. The CDR3 nucleotides read TGTGCCAGCAAGACAGGTTATACGGTGCAGTACTTC. This chain connects TRBV27 to TRBJ2-7; perhaps TRBD1 as D (6 bases). The germline V gene has CDR1 MNHEY and CDR2 SMNVEV (reference sequence). The V end lost 7 bases, the J end lost 9 bases, and 16 bases lay between the germline ends. The CDR3 spans 12 residues.

The rearrangement links TRBV29-1 to TRBJ2-3; possible D gene TRBD1, 6 bases. The germline V and J ends were trimmed by 4 bases and 3 bases, with 11 bases remaining between them. The CDR3 extends over 13 amino acids. The V gene's germline CDR1 is SQVTM and CDR2 ANQGSEA. The CDR3 bases are TGCAGCGTTGTAACGGACAGTACAGATACGCAGTATTTT. It specifies CSVVTDSTDTQYF.

This clonotype was recorded many times. The chain uses TRBV5-1 and TRBJ2-5; 7 nucleotides line up with TRBD1. Germline-derived CDR1 and CDR2 are SGHRS and YFSETQ. Unmatched junction bases numbered 5, after V lost 3 bases and J lost 0 bases. CDR3 length equals 15 residues. DNA of the CDR3: TGCGCCAGCAGCTGGGCAGGGGGTTACCAAGAGACCCAGTACTTC. Encoded protein: CASSWAGGYQETQYF.

The rearrangement links TRBV18 to TRBJ1-1; tentative D call: TRBD1 (5 bases). V was trimmed by 2 bases and J by 4 bases, leaving 8 bases between them. Per germline, CDR1 KGHSH and CDR2 LQKENI. This CDR3 is built from 13 residues. The CDR3: CASSPIGGTEAFF. The DNA of the CDR3 is TGTGCCAGCTCACCAATCGGGGGCACTGAAGCTTTCTTT.

The chain joins TRBV29-1 to TRBJ2-3; no definite D call. Germline V gives CDR1 SQVTM, CDR2 ANQGSEA. The V end lost 7 bases, the J end lost 3 bases, and 17 bases lay between the germline ends. The CDR3 sequence is 14 residues long. The CDR3 nucleotides are TGCAGCGCCGAGAATGATCTACCTACAGATACGCAGTATTTT. Amino acids: CSAENDLPTDTQYF.

V gene TRBV4-1 combines with J gene TRBJ1-2; D is unclear. Trimming removed 0 bases from V and 3 bases from J, with 14 bases in between. There are 16 residues in the CDR3. Germline loops: CDR1 MGHRA, CDR2 YSYEKL. CDR3 amino acids: CASSQDRGRSDYGYTF. CDR3 in DNA: TGCGCCAGCAGCCAAGACCGCGGCAGGTCGGACTATGGCTACACCTTC.

This clonotype was recorded a few times. The chain has TRBV12-3 or TRBV12-4 and TRBJ2-1; TRBD2 is a possible D gene (6 bases). This CDR3 is built from 15 residues. The V and J ends lost 5 bases and 3 bases respectively, with 14 bases between them. The CDR3 here is CASSPKTGGYNEQFF. CDR3 sequence (DNA): TGTGCCAGCAGTCCCAAAACCGGGGGCTACAATGAGCAGTTCTTC.